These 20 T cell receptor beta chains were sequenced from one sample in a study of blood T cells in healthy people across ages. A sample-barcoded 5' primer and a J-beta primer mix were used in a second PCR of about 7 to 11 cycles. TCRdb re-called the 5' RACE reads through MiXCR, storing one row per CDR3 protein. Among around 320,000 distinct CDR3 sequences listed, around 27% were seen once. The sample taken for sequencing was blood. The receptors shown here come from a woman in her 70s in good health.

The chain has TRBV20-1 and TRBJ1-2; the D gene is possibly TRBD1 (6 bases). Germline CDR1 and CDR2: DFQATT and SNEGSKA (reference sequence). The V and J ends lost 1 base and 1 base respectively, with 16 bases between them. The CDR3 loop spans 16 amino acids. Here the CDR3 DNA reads TGCAGTGCTAGAGGGGGAGGGGGACATCGTAACTATGGCTACACCTTC. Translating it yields CSARGGGGHRNYGYTF.

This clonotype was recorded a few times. This chain's CDR3 is CASRQSDRDNEKLFF. CDR3 nucleotides: TGTGCCAGCAGACAATCGGACAGGGATAACGAAAAACTGTTTTTT. This sequence joins TRBV6-6 and TRBJ1-4; 8 bases are shared with TRBD1. Germline CDR1 MNHNY, CDR2 SVGAGI (reference sequence). Unmatched junction bases numbered 11, after V lost 6 bases and J lost 8 bases. The CDR3 covers 15 residues.

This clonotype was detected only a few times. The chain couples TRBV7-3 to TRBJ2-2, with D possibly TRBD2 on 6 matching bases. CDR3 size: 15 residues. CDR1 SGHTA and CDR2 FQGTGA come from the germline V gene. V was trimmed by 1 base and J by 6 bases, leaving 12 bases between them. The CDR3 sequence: CASSLMGGSAGELFF. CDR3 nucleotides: TGTGCCAGCAGCTTAATGGGAGGATCGGCCGGGGAGCTGTTTTTT.

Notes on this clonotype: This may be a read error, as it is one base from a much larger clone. The chain's CDR3 is CASSPAAATYGYTF. The CDR3 bases are TGTGCCAGCAGCCCGGCCGCCGCTACCTATGGCTACACCTTC. This rearrangement joins TRBV28 to TRBJ1-2; D not resolved. Germline V gene lookup returns CDR1 MDHEN and CDR2 SYDVKM. The CDR3 totals 14 residues. V lost 6 bases and J 4 bases, leaving 15 bases between the germline ends.

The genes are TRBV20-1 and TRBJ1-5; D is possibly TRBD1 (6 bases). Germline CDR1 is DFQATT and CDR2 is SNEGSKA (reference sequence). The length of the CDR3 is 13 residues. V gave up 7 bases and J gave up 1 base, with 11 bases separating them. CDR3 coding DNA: TGCAGTGTCCCAGGGGCGAGCAATCAGCCCCAGCATTTT. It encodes CSVPGASNQPQHF.

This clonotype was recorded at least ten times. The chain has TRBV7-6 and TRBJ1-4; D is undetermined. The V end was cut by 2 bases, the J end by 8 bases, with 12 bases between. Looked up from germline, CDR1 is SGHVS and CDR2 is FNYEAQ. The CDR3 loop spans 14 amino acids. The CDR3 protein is CASSLKGYNEKLFF. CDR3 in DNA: TGTGCCAGCAGCTTAAAAGGGTACAACGAAAAACTGTTTTTT.

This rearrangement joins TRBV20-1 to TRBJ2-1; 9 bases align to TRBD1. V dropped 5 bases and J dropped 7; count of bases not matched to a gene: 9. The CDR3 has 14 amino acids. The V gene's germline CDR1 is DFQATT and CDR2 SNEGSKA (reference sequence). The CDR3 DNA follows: TGCAGTGCTGATTACAGGGGGCCGCAGAATGAGCAGTTCTTC. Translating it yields CSADYRGPQNEQFF.

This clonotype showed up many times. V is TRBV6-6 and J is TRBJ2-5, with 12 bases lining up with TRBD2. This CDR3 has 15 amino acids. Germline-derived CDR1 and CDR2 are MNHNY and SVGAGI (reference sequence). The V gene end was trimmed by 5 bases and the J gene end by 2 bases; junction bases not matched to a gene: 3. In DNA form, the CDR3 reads TGTGCCAGCAGTCCCGGACTAGCGGGACAAGAGACCCAGTACTTC. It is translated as CASSPGLAGQETQYF.

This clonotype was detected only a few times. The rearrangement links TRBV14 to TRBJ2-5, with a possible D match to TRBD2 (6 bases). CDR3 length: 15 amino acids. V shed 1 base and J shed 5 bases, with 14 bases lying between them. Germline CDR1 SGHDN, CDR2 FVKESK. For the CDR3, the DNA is TGTGCCAGCAGCCAAGGGAGGGTACGGGGCGAGACCCAGTACTTC. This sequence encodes CASSQGRVRGETQYF.

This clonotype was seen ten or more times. The DNA for the CDR3 is TGCAGTGCTAGAGATAAGGGACAGCGTAATTCACCCCTCCACTTT. This translates into CSARDKGQRNSPLHF. This chain joins TRBV20-1 and TRBJ1-6; 7 nucleotides align to TRBD1. The CDR3 loop spans 15 amino acids. The V gene's germline CDR1 is DFQATT and CDR2 SNEGSKA (reference sequence). V dropped 0 bases and J dropped 6; count of bases not matched to a gene: 5.

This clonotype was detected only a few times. Here the CDR3 reads CSVLGGETQYF. CDR3 DNA: TGCAGCGTCCTCGGGGGGGAGACCCAGTACTTC. The chain combines TRBV29-1 with TRBJ2-5; the match to TRBD2 covers 7 bases. J gave up 5 bases and V 6 bases, and 3 bases lay outside the gene matches. Germline assignment: CDR1 SQVTM and CDR2 ANQGSEA. This CDR3 spans 11 amino acids.

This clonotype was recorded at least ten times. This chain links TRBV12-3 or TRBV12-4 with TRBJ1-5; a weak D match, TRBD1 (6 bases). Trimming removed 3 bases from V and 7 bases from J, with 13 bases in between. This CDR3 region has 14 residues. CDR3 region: CASSFQGRGQPQHF. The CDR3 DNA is TGTGCCAGCAGTTTCCAGGGGAGGGGGCAGCCCCAGCATTTT.

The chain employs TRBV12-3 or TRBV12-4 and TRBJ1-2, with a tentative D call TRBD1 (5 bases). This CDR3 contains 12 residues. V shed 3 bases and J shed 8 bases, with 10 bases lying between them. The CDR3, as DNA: TGTGCCAGCAGTTTGTTAGGGACGGGCTACACCTTC. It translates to CASSLLGTGYTF.

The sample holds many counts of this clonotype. The CDR3 loop reads CASSPNRGPYEQYF. As DNA, the CDR3 is TGTGCCAGCAGCCCTAACAGGGGGCCCTACGAGCAGTACTTC. This chain uses TRBV16 with TRBJ2-7, with TRBD1 matching over 9 bases. CDR1 KGHSY and CDR2 FQNENV come from the germline V gene. J lost 2 bases, V lost 4 bases, and 3 bases had no gene match. The CDR3 sequence is 14 residues long.

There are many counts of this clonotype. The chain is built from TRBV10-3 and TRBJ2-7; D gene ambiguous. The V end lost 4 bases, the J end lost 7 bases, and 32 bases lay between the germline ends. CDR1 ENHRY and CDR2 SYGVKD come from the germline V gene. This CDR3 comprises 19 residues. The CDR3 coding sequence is TGTGCCATCAGTGGAGCCCCCCCCCTGGTTGTGGACCATTCCCCGGAGCAGTACTTC. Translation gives CAISGAPPLVVDHSPEQYF.

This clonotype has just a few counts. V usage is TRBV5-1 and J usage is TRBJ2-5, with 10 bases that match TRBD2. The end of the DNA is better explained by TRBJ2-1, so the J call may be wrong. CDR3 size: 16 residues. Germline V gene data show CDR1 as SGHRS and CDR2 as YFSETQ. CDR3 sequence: CASSLGYLAGVYEQFF. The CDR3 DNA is TGCGCCAGCAGCTTGGGGTATCTAGCGGGAGTCTATGAGCAGTTCTTC.

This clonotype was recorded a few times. CDR3 DNA sequence: TGCAGCGCCACGACTAGCGGGAGTGTTGCGACAGATACGCAGTATTTT. This translates into CSATTSGSVATDTQYF. The chain links TRBV29-1 to TRBJ2-3; 12 bases are shared with TRBD2. V shed 7 bases and J 3 bases; nucleotides not matched to a gene: 11. The CDR3 loop spans 16 amino acids. From germline, CDR1 is SQVTM and CDR2 ANQGSEA.

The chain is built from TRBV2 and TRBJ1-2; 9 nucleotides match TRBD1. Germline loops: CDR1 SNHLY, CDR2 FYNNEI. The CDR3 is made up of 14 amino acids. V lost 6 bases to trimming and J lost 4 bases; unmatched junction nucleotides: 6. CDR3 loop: CASRTDRGPYGYTF. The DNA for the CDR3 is TGTGCCAGCAGGACGGACAGGGGACCCTATGGCTACACCTTC.

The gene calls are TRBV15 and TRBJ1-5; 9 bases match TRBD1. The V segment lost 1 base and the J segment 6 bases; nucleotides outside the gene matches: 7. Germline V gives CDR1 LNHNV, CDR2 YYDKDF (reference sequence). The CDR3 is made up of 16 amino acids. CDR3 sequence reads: CATSRVGTGTRQPQHF. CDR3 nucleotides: TGTGCCACCAGCAGAGTTGGGACAGGGACTCGTCAGCCCCAGCATTTT.

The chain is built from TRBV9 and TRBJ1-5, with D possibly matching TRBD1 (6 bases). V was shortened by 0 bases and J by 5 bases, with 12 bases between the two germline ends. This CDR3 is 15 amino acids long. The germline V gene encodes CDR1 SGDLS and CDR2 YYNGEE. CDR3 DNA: TGTGCCAGCAGCGTAGGAGGAACAGGGCATCAGCCCCAGCATTTT. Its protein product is CASSVGGTGHQPQHF.